The present TCR beta chain was sequenced within a study of blood T cells in healthy people across ages. General study results and limits: As naive T cell percentage varied, TCR beta diversity correlated strongly with it.

It was with a sample-barcoded 5' primer and a J-beta primer mix that a second PCR of roughly 7 to 12 cycles was run. Each cDNA molecule carried a tag from a template-switch adaptor that contained 12 random nucleotides. Via MiXCR, TCRdb re-called the 5' RACE reads, giving one row per CDR3 protein. Of about 1.6 million distinct CDR3 sequences in the sample, 30% to 35% are singletons; the top ten hold approximately 10%. In regard to this clonotype: No antigen is known for it.

Healthy Caucasian individuals from Russia aged about 6 to 95 served as donors. Sequencing was done on a sample of blood. The sequence derives from a woman in her 30s in good health.

The CDR3 nucleotides read TGTGCCATCAAGCCAGGGGGGGGAAACACTGAAGCTTTCTTT. Encoded protein: CAIKPGGGNTEAFF. The V call is TRBV10-3, the J call TRBJ1-1; 7 bases fit TRBD1. The V and J ends lost 7 bases and 2 bases, in that order; junction bases with no gene match: 7. There are 14 residues in the CDR3. CDR1 is ENHRY and CDR2 is SYGVKD in the germline V gene.